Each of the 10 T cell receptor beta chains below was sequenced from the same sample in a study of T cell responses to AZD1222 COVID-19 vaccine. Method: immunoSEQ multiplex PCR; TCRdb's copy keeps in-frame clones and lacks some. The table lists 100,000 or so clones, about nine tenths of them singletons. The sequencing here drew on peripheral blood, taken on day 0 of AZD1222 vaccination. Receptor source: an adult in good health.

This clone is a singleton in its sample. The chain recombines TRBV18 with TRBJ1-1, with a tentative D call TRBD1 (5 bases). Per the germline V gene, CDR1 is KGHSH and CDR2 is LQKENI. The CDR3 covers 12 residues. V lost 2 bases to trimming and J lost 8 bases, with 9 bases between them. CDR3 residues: CASSPGDEEAFF. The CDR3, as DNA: TGTGCCAGCTCACCAGGGGACGAAGAAGCTTTCTTT.

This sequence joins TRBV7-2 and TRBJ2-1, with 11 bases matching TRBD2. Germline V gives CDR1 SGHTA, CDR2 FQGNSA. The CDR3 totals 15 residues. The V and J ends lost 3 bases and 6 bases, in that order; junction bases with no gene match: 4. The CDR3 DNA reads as TGTGCCAGCAGCTTGCTAGCGGGGGGCGGCAATGAGCAGTTCTTC. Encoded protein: CASSLLAGGGNEQFF.

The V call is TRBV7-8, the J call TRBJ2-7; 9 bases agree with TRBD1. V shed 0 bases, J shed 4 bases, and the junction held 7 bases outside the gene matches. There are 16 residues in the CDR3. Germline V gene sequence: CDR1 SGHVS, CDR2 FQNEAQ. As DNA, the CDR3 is TGTGCCAGCAGCTTAGCGTTCGGGACAGGGCAGTACGAGCAGTACTTC. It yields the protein CASSLAFGTGQYEQYF.

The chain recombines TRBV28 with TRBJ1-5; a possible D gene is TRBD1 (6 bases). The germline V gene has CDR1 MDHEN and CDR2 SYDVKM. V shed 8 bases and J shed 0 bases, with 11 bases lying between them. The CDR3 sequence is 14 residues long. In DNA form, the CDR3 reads TGTGCCAGCCGGGACACTTATAGCAATCAGCCCCAGCATTTT. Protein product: CASRDTYSNQPQHF.

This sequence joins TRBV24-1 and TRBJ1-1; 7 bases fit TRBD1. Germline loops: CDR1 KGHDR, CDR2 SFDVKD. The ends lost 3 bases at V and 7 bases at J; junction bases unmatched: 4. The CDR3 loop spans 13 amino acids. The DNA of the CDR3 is TGTGCCACCAGTGATCCCGACAGGGTTGAAGCTTTCTTT. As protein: CATSDPDRVEAFF.

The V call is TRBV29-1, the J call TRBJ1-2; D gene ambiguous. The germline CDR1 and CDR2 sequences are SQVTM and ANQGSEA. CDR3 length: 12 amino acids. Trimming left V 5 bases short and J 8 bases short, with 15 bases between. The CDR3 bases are TGCAGCGTTCGTTGGGGTTCTGGGGGCTACACCTTC. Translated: CSVRWGSGGYTF.

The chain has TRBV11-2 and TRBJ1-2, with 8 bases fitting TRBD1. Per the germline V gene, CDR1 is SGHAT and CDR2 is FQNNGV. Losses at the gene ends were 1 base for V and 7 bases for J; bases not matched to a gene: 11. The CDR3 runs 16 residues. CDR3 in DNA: TGTGCCAGCAGCTTAGGAAGGACAGGGACCTCACTTGGCTACACCTTC. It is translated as CASSLGRTGTSLGYTF.

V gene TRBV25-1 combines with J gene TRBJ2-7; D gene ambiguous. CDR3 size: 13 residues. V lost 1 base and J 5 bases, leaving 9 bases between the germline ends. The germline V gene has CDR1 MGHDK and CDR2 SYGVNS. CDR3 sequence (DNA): TGTGCCAGCAGTGAATTTCCAATTCACGAGCAGTACTTC. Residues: CASSEFPIHEQYF.

This CDR3 is CASSLAATRQETQYF. CDR3 DNA: TGTGCCAGCAGCTTAGCGGCAACACGACAAGAGACCCAGTACTTC. The rearrangement joins TRBV7-9 to TRBJ2-5; D is uncertain. The CDR3 consists of 15 residues. Germline values: CDR1 SEHNR, CDR2 FQNEAQ (reference sequence). The V end lost 0 bases, the J end lost 2 bases, and 10 bases lay between the germline ends.

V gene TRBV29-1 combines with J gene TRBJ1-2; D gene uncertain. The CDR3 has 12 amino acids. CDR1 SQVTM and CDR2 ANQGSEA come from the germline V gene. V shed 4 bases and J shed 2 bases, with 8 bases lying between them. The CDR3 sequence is CSVVMANYGYTF. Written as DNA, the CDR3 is TGCAGCGTTGTAATGGCAAACTATGGCTACACCTTC.